This T cell receptor beta chain was observed in a study of T cell repertoires in cytomegalovirus infection. Study information: Through public TCR beta signatures, both CMV infection and matching HLA type were indicated.

V shed 0 bases and J shed 0 bases, with 12 bases lying between them. The CDR3 has 15 amino acids. Germline CDR1 DFQATT, CDR2 SNEGSKA (reference sequence). Notes on the study in general: HLA-C-restricted CMV clonotypes gave the most frequent clonotype in two of eight donors. Cumulative public TCR beta family frequency identified CMV carriers with the relevant HLA.

TCRdb analysed the reads with MiXCR anew, one entry per CDR3 protein. The table has around 450,000 distinct CDR3 sequences, around 11% seen once. This clonotype was counted a few times. Its antigen is not identified. The chain links TRBV20-1 to TRBJ2-7; possibly TRBD2 for D (5 bases). The clonotype comes from a human donor in good health (CMV status not recorded). Some clones in this sample may be carry-over from other donors' samples. Sequencing used PBMCs. The CDR3 nucleotides read TGCAGTGCTAGAGATCTAGCCACAACCTCCTACGAGCAGTACTTC. Translation gives CSARDLATTSYEQYF.